The next 22 T cell receptor beta chains were all read from a single sample in a study of siplizumab effects on memory and regulatory T cells. Method: immunoSEQ multiplex PCR; TCRdb's copy keeps in-frame clones and lacks some. The sample has about 120,000 clones; 90% to 95% are singletons. Sequencing was performed on non-Treg CD4+ T cells sorted from blood. These receptors came from a human donor in good health.

The chain recombines TRBV6-4 with TRBJ2-2, with D possibly TRBD2 on 6 matching bases. The CDR3 runs to 18 residues. V shed 4 bases and J shed 9 bases, with 27 bases lying between them. CDR1 and CDR2 (germline): MRHNA, SNTAGT. CDR3 nucleotide sequence: TGTGCCAGCAGTGCCAAGCCCGGGACTCCCGATGAGGGCCGGGAGCTGTTTTTT. Protein sequence: CASSAKPGTPDEGRELFF.

The CDR3, as DNA: TGTGCCAGCAGTTGGGGTAGGGTACTCTCCTACAATGAGCAGTTCTTC. Residues: CASSWGRVLSYNEQFF. The chain combines TRBV27 with TRBJ2-1; D not certain. The CDR3 is made up of 16 amino acids. Looked up from germline, CDR1 is MNHEY and CDR2 is SMNVEV (reference sequence). Trimming removed 4 bases at V and 0 bases at J, with 13 bases between.

This clone was seen once. The V and J genes are TRBV9 and TRBJ1-2; 9 bases align to TRBD1. Trimming removed 4 bases from V and 6 bases from J; junction bases left unmatched: 10. This CDR3 region has 15 residues. CDR1 and CDR2 from the germline V gene are SGDLS and YYNGEE. The CDR3 DNA follows: TGTGCCAGCAGCATCACTTGGACAGGGGATCATGGCTACACCTTC. Translation: CASSITWTGDHGYTF.

The gene calls are TRBV7-2 and TRBJ1-3; TRBD1 is a possible D gene (5 bases). This CDR3 spans 14 amino acids. The ends were cut back, 1 base at V and 8 bases at J, with 12 bases in the middle. CDR1 and CDR2 from the germline V gene are SGHTA and FQGNSA. The CDR3 loop reads CASSLEGWGDTIYF. CDR3 in DNA: TGTGCCAGCAGCTTAGAGGGGTGGGGGGACACCATATATTTT.

The chain joins TRBV27 to TRBJ2-5; 9 positions agree with TRBD1. V was pared by 5 bases and J by 2 bases, with 3 bases of the junction left unmatched. CDR1 and CDR2 from the germline V gene are MNHEY and SMNVEV (reference sequence). The CDR3 sequence is 14 residues long. CDR3 sequence: CASSPGQGQETQYF. The DNA of the CDR3 is TGTGCCAGCAGTCCGGGACAGGGACAAGAGACCCAGTACTTC.

V is TRBV10-2 and J is TRBJ1-1; D gene unclear. Trimming left V 5 bases short and J 1 base short, with 8 bases between. Germline CDR1 and CDR2: WSHSY and SAAADI. The CDR3 has 13 residues. The CDR3 loop reads CASSLDPNTEAFF. DNA for the CDR3: TGCGCCAGCAGTCTGGATCCGAACACTGAAGCTTTCTTT.

This clone was detected once. The chain recombines TRBV6-1 with TRBJ1-5, with D perhaps TRBD1 (6 bases). This CDR3 is built from 14 residues. The germline V and J ends were trimmed by 5 bases and 6 bases, with 14 bases remaining between them. Germline assignment: CDR1 MNHNS and CDR2 SASEGT. Here the CDR3 reads CASSKGQPRQPQHF. DNA of the CDR3: TGTGCCAGCAGTAAAGGACAGCCGCGTCAGCCCCAGCATTTT.

The chain is built from TRBV7-6 and TRBJ1-2; 7 nucleotides agree with TRBD1. This CDR3 is 13 amino acids long. The germline V gene encodes CDR1 SGHVS and CDR2 FNYEAQ. With 5 bases clipped from V and 5 bases from J, the junction kept 5 bases outside the gene matches. This CDR3 reads CASSVGQVYGYTF. The CDR3 nucleotides read TGTGCCAGCAGCGTCGGACAGGTATATGGCTACACCTTC.

This chain uses TRBV7-9 with TRBJ2-3; the D gene is possibly TRBD2 (5 bases). There are 15 residues in the CDR3. CDR1 and CDR2 (germline): SEHNR, FQNEAQ (reference sequence). V lost 6 bases and J 1 base, leaving 14 bases between the germline ends. CDR3 in DNA: TGTGCCAGCAGAACGGGGTACGGGGGCACAGATACGCAGTATTTT. Protein product: CASRTGYGGTDTQYF.

In the case of this clone: Mismatch with germline at one junction end may stem from a read error. The chain uses TRBV7-7 and TRBJ2-3; TRBD2 might be the D (6 bases). This CDR3 has 16 residues. The germline V gene has CDR1 SSHAT and CDR2 FNYEAQ (reference sequence). CDR3 residues: CASSPSSGRMADTQYF. In DNA form, the CDR3 reads TGTGCTAGCAGCCCTAGCAGTGGGAGGATGGCAGATACGCAGTATTTT.

The V and J genes are TRBV6-1 and TRBJ2-5; D unresolved. The CDR3 runs to 13 residues. Germline V gene lookup returns CDR1 MNHNS and CDR2 SASEGT. V was clipped by 2 bases and J by 2 bases, with 6 bases between them. CDR3 in amino acids: CASSEQAQETQYF. Here the CDR3 DNA reads TGTGCCAGCAGTGAACAGGCACAAGAGACCCAGTACTTC.

The chain links TRBV20-1 to TRBJ2-1; TRBD2 matches 7 bases. The germline V gene encodes CDR1 DFQATT and CDR2 SNEGSKA (reference sequence). CDR3 length: 11 residues. J lost 6 bases, V lost 5 bases, and 1 base had no gene match. The CDR3 spells CSAWTSNEQFF. Written as DNA, the CDR3 is TGCAGTGCTTGGACTAGCAATGAGCAGTTCTTC.

This chain uses TRBV5-1 with TRBJ2-3, with D unresolved. V shed 1 base and J shed 2 bases, with 8 bases lying between them. Germline V gene sequence: CDR1 SGHRS, CDR2 YFSETQ. The CDR3 covers 14 residues. The CDR3 DNA reads as TGCGCCAGCAGCTTGTCGATATACACAGATACGCAGTATTTT. This sequence encodes CASSLSIYTDTQYF.

The chain uses TRBV7-2 and TRBJ1-5; D remains unclear. The germline V gene has CDR1 SGHTA and CDR2 FQGNSA. The V end lost 4 bases, the J end lost 5 bases, and 18 bases lay between the germline ends. The CDR3 spans 16 residues. CDR3: CASSSPRQVGDQPQHF. The CDR3 nucleotides read TGTGCCAGCAGCTCCCCCCGGCAGGTTGGGGATCAGCCCCAGCATTTT.

V and J are TRBV5-1 and TRBJ2-7, with 8 bases fitting TRBD1. Germline trimming cut 2 bases from V and 6 bases from J; bases unmatched to any gene: 7. The CDR3 extends over 14 amino acids. Germline V gene lookup returns CDR1 SGHRS and CDR2 YFSETQ. CDR3 loop: CASSFSRGQGEQYF. CDR3 sequence (DNA): TGCGCCAGCAGCTTCAGCAGGGGGCAGGGCGAGCAGTACTTC.

J is TRBJ2-3 and V is TRBV20-1; D is ambiguous. Looked up from germline, CDR1 is DFQATT and CDR2 is SNEGSKA (reference sequence). The CDR3 length is 11 residues. Trimming cost V 5 bases and J 2 bases, with 5 bases left between them. CDR3 protein: CSACPTDTQYF. As DNA, the CDR3 is TGCAGTGCTTGCCCCACAGATACGCAGTATTTT.

The rearrangement uses TRBV28 and TRBJ1-2; D is undetermined. CDR3 size: 13 residues. Germline V gives CDR1 MDHEN, CDR2 SYDVKM. V lost 1 base, J lost 4 bases, and 7 bases lay in between. CDR3 protein: CASSLSQLYGYTF. The CDR3 coding sequence is TGTGCCAGCAGTTTATCGCAACTCTATGGCTACACCTTC.

The V call is TRBV7-3, the J call TRBJ2-1; 13 bases are shared with TRBD2. CDR1 is SGHTA and CDR2 is FQGTGA in the germline V gene. V was clipped by 5 bases and J by 7 bases; unmatched bases: 2. The length of the CDR3 is 14 residues. The CDR3 DNA reads as TGTGCCAGCAGCGTGGGACTAGCGGGAAATGAGCAGTTCTTC. This sequence encodes CASSVGLAGNEQFF.

This clone has just one count. The rearrangement uses TRBV5-5 and TRBJ1-1, with D perhaps matching TRBD1 (6 bases). Germline values: CDR1 SGHKS, CDR2 YYEKEE (reference sequence). Between the trimmed V and J ends, which lost 0 bases and 4 bases, there was a span of 10 bases. This CDR3 is 14 amino acids long. This CDR3 reads CASSLGGGGTEAFF. For the CDR3, the DNA is TGTGCCAGCAGCTTGGGAGGGGGTGGCACTGAAGCTTTCTTT.

This chain connects TRBV11-3 to TRBJ2-1, with TRBD1 as a possible D gene (5 bases). Per the germline V gene, CDR1 is SGHNT and CDR2 is YENEEA. V was shortened by 5 bases and J by 6 bases, with 8 bases between the two germline ends. The length of the CDR3 is 12 residues. CDR3 in amino acids: CASSPGSNEQFF. The CDR3, as DNA: TGTGCCAGCAGCCCAGGGTCCAATGAGCAGTTCTTC.

V is TRBV9 and J is TRBJ2-5, with D hard to call. Trimming pared 6 bases from V and 1 base from J, leaving 10 bases between. Germline values: CDR1 SGDLS, CDR2 YYNGEE. The CDR3 runs 13 residues. The CDR3 region is CASKGPLQETQYF. The CDR3 DNA reads as TGTGCCAGCAAAGGGCCACTCCAAGAGACCCAGTACTTC.

The chain combines TRBV5-4 with TRBJ2-3; D unresolved. V was cut by 0 bases and J by 4 bases, with 9 bases left in between. From germline, CDR1 is SGHNT and CDR2 YYREEE (reference sequence). The CDR3 has 14 residues. In nucleotides, the CDR3 is TGTGCCAGCAGCTTGGTGTCAAGCGCAGATACGCAGTATTTT. Amino acid sequence: CASSLVSSADTQYF.